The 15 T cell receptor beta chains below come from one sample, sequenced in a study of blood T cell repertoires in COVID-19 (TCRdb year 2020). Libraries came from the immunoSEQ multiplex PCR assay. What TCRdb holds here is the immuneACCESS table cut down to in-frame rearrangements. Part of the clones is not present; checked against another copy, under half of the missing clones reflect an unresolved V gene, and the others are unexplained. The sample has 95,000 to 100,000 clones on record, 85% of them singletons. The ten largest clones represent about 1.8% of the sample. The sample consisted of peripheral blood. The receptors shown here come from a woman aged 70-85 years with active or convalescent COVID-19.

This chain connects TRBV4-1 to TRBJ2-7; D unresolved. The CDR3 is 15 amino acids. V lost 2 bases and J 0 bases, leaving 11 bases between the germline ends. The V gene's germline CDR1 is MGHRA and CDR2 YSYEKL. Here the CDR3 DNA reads TGCGCCAGCAGCCAAAACCCCGGTCTCTCCTACGAGCAGTACTTC. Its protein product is CASSQNPGLSYEQYF.

CDR3 amino acids: CASSHPGQRLFF. Written as DNA, the CDR3 is TGTGCCAGCAGCCACCCTGGACAGCGATTGTTTTTT. This chain uses TRBV3-1 (or the pseudogene TRBV3-2) with TRBJ1-4; the D gene is possibly TRBD1 (6 bases). The CDR3 runs to 12 residues. CDR1 and CDR2 from the germline V gene are LGHDT and YNNKEL (reference sequence). Trimming took 3 bases from V and 15 from J, leaving 14 bases between them.

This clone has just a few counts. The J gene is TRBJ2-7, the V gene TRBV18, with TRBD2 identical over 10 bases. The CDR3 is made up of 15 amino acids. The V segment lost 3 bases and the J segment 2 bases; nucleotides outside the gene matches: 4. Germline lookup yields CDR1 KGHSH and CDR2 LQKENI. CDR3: CASSPGLASTYEQYF. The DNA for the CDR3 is TGTGCCAGCTCACCGGGACTAGCGTCTACCTACGAGCAGTACTTC.

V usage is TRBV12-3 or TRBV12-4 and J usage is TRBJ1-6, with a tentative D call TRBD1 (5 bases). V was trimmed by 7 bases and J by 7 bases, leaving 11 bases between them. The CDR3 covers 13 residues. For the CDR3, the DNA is TGTGCCAGCACCCGAAGGGGAAATTCACCCCTCCACTTT. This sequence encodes CASTRRGNSPLHF.

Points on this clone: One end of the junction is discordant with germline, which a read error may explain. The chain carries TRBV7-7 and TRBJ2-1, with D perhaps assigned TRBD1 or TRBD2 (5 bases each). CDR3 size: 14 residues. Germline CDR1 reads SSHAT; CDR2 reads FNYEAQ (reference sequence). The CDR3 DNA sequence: TGTGCTAGCAGCTTAGGGGTCGGGAACAATGAGCAGTTCTTC. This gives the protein CASSLGVGNNEQFF.

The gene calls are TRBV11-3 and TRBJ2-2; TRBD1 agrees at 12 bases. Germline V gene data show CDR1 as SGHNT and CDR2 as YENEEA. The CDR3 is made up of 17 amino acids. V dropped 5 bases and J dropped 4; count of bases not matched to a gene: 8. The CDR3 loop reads CASSPGGTGGGTGELFF. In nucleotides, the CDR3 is TGTGCCAGCAGCCCGGGAGGGACAGGGGGCGGCACCGGGGAGCTGTTTTTT.

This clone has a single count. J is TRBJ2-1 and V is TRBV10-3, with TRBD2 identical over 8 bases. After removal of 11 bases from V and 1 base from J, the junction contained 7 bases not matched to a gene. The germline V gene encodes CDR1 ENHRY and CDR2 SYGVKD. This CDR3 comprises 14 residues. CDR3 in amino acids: CAATSGRSYNEQFF. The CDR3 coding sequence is TGTGCCGCAACTAGCGGAAGATCCTACAATGAGCAGTTCTTC.

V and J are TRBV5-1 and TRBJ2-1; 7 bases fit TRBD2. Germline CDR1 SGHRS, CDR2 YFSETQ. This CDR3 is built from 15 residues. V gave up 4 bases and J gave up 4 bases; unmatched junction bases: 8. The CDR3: CASSQGAGRYNEQFF. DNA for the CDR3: TGCGCCAGCAGCCAGGGAGCGGGGAGATACAATGAGCAGTTCTTC.

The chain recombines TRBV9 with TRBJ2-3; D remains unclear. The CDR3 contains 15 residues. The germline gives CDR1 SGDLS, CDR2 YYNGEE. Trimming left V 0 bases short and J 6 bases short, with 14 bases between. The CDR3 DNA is TGTGCCAGCAGCGTAGATATGGGCATGGTCGATACGCAGTATTTT. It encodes CASSVDMGMVDTQYF.

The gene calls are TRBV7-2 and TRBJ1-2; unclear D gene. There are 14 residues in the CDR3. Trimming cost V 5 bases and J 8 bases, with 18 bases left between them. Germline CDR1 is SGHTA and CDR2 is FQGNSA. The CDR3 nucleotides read TGTGCCAGCAGCACCCAGACTGGAGGCGAGGGCTACACCTTC. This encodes CASSTQTGGEGYTF.

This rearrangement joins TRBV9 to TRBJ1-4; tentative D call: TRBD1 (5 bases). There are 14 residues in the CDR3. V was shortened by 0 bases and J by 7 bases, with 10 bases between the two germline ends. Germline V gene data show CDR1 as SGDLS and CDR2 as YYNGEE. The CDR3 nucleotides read TGTGCCAGCAGCGTAGAGGGGCTAGGTGAAAAACTGTTTTTT. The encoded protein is CASSVEGLGEKLFF. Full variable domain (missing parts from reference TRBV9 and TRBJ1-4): DSGVTQTPKHLITATGQRVTLRCSPRSGDLSVYWYQQSLDQGLQFLIQYYNGEERAKGNILERFSAQQFPDLHSELNLSSLELGDSALYFCASSVEGLGEKLFFGSGTQLSVL.

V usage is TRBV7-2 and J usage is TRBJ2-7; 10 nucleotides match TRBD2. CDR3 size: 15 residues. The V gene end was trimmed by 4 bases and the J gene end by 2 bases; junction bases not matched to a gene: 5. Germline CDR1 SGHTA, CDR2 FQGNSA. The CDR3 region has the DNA TGTGCCAGCAGCTCCTCTAGCGGGGGCCCCTACGAGCAGTACTTC. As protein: CASSSSSGGPYEQYF.

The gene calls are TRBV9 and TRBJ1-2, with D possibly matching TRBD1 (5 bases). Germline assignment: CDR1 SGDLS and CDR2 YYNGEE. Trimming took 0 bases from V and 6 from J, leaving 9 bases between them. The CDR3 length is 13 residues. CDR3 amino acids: CASSVGGVNGYTF. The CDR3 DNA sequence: TGTGCCAGCAGCGTAGGGGGGGTTAATGGCTACACCTTC.

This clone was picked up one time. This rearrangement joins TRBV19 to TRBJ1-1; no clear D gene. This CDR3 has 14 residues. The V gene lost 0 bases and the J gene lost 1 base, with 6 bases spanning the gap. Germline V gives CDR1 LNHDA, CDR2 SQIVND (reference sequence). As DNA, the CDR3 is TGTGCCAGTAGTATAGAGCCACAGAACACTGAAGCTTTCTTT. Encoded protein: CASSIEPQNTEAFF.

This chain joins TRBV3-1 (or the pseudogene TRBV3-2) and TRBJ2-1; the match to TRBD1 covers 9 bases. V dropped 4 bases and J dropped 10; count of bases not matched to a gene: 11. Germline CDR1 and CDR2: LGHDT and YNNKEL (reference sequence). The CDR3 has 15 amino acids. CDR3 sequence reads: CASSPGQGIGVEQFF. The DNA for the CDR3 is TGTGCCAGCAGCCCCGGACAGGGGATCGGGGTGGAGCAGTTCTTC.